This T cell receptor (beta chain) was sequenced for a study of T cell responses to AZD1222 COVID-19 vaccine. Overall study results and limits: Baseline seropositivity occurred in only a handful of AZD1222 recipients.

Remarks on this clone: Its antigen remains unidentified.

Method: immunoSEQ multiplex PCR; TCRdb's copy keeps in-frame clones and lacks some. Of 150,000 to 200,000 clones in the sample, over 85% were seen once. This sample comprised peripheral blood, obtained on day 0 of AZD1222 vaccination. The clonotype originates from an adult in good health.

This CDR3 reads CATLWTGSSYNEQFF. The CDR3 DNA follows: TGTGCCACCTTGTGGACTGGGAGCTCCTACAATGAGCAGTTCTTC. This chain links TRBV6-5 with TRBJ2-1, with D tentatively TRBD2 (5 bases). Germline V gene lookup returns CDR1 MNHEY and CDR2 SVGAGI. V lost 10 bases and J 0 bases, leaving 16 bases between the germline ends. CDR3 size: 15 residues.